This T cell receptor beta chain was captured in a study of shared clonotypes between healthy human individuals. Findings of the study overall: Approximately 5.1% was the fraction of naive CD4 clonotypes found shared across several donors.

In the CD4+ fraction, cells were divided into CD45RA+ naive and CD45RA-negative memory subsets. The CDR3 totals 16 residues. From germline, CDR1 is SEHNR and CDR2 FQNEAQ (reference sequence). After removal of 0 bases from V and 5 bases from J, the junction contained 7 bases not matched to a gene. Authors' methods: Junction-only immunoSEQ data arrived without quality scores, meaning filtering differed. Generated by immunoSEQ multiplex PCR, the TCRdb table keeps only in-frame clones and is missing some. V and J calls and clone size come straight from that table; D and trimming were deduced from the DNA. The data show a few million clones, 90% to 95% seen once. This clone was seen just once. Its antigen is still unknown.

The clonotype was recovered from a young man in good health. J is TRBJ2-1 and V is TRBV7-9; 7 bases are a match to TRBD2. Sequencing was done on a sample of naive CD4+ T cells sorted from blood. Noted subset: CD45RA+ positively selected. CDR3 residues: CASSLASGVGDNEQFF. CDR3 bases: TGTGCCAGCAGCTTAGCCAGCGGGGTGGGAGACAATGAGCAGTTCTTC.